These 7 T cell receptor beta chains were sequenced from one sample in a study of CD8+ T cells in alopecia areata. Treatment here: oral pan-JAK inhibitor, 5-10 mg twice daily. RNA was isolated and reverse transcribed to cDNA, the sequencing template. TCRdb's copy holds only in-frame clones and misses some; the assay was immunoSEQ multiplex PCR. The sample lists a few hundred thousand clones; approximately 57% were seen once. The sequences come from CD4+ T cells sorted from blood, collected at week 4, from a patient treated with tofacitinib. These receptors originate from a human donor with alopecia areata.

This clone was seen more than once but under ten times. Written as DNA, the CDR3 is TGTGCCAGCGTACAGGGGACAGATACGCAGTATTTT. It yields the protein CASVQGTDTQYF. This chain joins TRBV7-9 and TRBJ2-3, with 7 positions matching TRBD1. Looked up from germline, CDR1 is SEHNR and CDR2 is FQNEAQ (reference sequence). This CDR3 spans 12 amino acids. V gave up 8 bases and J gave up 3 bases; unmatched junction bases: 2.

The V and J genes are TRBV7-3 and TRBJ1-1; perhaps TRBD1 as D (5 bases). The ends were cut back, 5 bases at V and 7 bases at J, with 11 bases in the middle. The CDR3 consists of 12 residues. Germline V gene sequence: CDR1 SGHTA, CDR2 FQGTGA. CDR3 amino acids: CASSPGGVEAFF. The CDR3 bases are TGTGCCAGCAGCCCCGGGGGGGTTGAAGCTTTCTTT.

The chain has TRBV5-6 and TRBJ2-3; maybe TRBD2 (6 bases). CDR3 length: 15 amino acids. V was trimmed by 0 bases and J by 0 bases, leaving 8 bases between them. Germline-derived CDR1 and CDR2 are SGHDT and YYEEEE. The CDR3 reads CASSLDAGSTDTQYF. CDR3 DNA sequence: TGTGCCAGCAGCTTGGACGCGGGGAGCACAGATACGCAGTATTTT.

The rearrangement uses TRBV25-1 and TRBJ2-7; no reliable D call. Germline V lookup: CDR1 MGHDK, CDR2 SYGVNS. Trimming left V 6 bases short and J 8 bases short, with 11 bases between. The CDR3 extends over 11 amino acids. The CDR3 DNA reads TGTGCCAGCAGGGCTCTGGTGAAGCAGTACTTC. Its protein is CASRALVKQYF.

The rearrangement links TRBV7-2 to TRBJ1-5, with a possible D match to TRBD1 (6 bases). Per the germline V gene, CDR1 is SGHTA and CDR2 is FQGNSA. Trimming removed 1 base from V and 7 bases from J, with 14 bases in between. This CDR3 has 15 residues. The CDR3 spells CASSLGLQGGQPQHF. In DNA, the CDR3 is TGTGCCAGCAGCTTAGGTTTACAGGGCGGGCAGCCCCAGCATTTT.

The CDR3 DNA sequence: TGCAGCGTTGAGGGGGACACCTACTATGGCTACACCTTC. Protein: CSVEGDTYYGYTF. V gene TRBV29-1 combines with J gene TRBJ1-2; a possible D gene is TRBD1 (6 bases). Germline V lookup: CDR1 SQVTM, CDR2 ANQGSEA. Deletions cut 3 bases from V and 3 bases from J, with 11 bases between. The CDR3 spans 13 residues.

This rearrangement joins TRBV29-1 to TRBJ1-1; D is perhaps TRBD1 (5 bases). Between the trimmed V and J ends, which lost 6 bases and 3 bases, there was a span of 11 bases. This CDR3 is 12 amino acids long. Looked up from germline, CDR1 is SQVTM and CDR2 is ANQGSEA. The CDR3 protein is CSVETGDTEAFF. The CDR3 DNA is TGCAGCGTGGAGACGGGGGACACTGAAGCTTTCTTT.